This section outlines one T cell receptor beta chain sequence together with its context. Its matching antigen is unknown. This sample is part of a study of response to subunit inactivated influenza vaccine. Findings and limits, study-wide: That few new T cells are recruited by each seasonal influenza vaccination was the authors' suggestion.

TCRdb fed the RT-PCR reads into MiXCR, producing one record per CDR3 protein. The data show about 650,000 distinct CDR3 sequences, 14% seen once. The CDR3 length is 12 residues. Between the trimmed V and J ends, which lost 7 bases and 0 bases, there was a span of 4 bases. Germline CDR1 and CDR2: SQVTM and ANQGSEA. The specimen comprised PBMCs from blood, sampled approximately 15 days before vaccination. This receptor was obtained from a man aged 50-59 years who received an inactivated influenza vaccine. The genes are TRBV29-1 and TRBJ2-6; D remains unclear. CDR3 region: CSAGSGANVLTF. The CDR3 coding sequence is TGCAGCGCAGGCTCTGGGGCCAACGTCCTGACTTTC. Filled out from reference TRBV29-1 and TRBJ2-6, the complete variable domain reads SAVISQKPSRDICQRGTSLTIQCQVDSQVTMMFWYRQQPGQSLTLIATANQGSEATYESGFVIDKFPISRPNLTFSTLTVSNMSPEDSSIYLCSAGSGANVLTFGAGSRLTVL.